The 29 T cell receptor beta chains below were found in one sample sequenced in a study of monozygotic twins with inflammatory bowel disease. TCRdb reprocessed the 5' RACE reads; each CDR3 protein has one entry and no DNA is given. This table lists about 330,000 distinct CDR3 sequences. Material for sequencing was blood. The receptors come from a human donor with ulcerative colitis or Crohn's disease, or a healthy co-twin of an affected twin (not recorded which).

CDR3 residues: CASRGAGFQETQYF. V gene TRBV5-1 combines with J gene TRBJ2-5. This CDR3 contains 14 residues. Germline lookup yields CDR1 SGHRS and CDR2 YFSETQ.

V and J are TRBV29-1 and TRBJ2-3; TCRdb outputs TRBD2, but without DNA this stays unchecked. The CDR3 is 15 residues long. CDR1 is SQVTM, CDR2 ANQGSEA, per germline. This CDR3 is CSVGATSGVTDTQYF.

This rearrangement joins TRBV6-6 to TRBJ1-3; TCRdb picks TRBD1, but there is no DNA to check that call. The CDR3 covers 14 residues. The germline V gene encodes CDR1 MNHNY and CDR2 SVGAGI (reference sequence). Here the CDR3 reads CASSSGGPGNTIYF.

V is TRBV13 and J is TRBJ2-1; the D call of TRBD1 rests on TCRdb alone, since no DNA is present to check it. Germline V CDR1 and CDR2: PRHDT, FYEKMQ (reference sequence). The CDR3 is made up of 14 amino acids. CDR3 sequence: CASSLRTEHNEQFF.

The chain uses TRBV20-1 and TRBJ1-4; the TCRdb D gene call, TRBD1, has no DNA to confirm it. CDR1 and CDR2 from the germline V gene are DFQATT and SNEGSKA (reference sequence). This CDR3 has 15 amino acids. The CDR3 region is CSGVTPGWPNEKLFF.

The V gene is TRBV7-6, the J gene TRBJ2-2; TCRdb lists TRBD1, though no DNA is available to test this call. The CDR3 covers 14 residues. The germline CDR1 and CDR2 sequences are SGHVS and FNYEAQ. This CDR3 reads CASSLPTGTGELFF.

The chain recombines TRBV27 with TRBJ1-4; the TRBD1 assignment by TCRdb is unverifiable without DNA. Germline CDR1 and CDR2: MNHEY and SMNVEV (reference sequence). This CDR3 spans 14 amino acids. CDR3 in amino acids: CASRRSGGNEKLFF.

The chain uses TRBV18 and TRBJ2-5; the D gene TCRdb calls, TRBD1, cannot be checked with no DNA. Germline CDR1 and CDR2: KGHSH and LQKENI. The CDR3 length is 16 residues. This CDR3 is CASSPNSGTQQETQYF.

This chain connects TRBV18 to TRBJ2-7; TCRdb designates TRBD1, a call that cannot be tested without DNA. Germline CDR1 and CDR2: KGHSH and LQKENI. The CDR3 is 13 amino acids. CDR3 protein: CASSGDRTYEQYF.

This sequence joins TRBV6-1 and TRBJ2-2; absent DNA, TCRdb's TRBD1 call cannot be checked. The germline V gene encodes CDR1 MNHNS and CDR2 SASEGT. The CDR3 has 15 residues. CDR3 loop: CASTPRQGDTGELFF.

This rearrangement joins TRBV28 to TRBJ2-7; checking the TCRdb D call of TRBD1 is not possible without DNA. CDR1 and CDR2 (germline): MDHEN, SYDVKM. The CDR3 is made up of 14 amino acids. Here the CDR3 reads CASSLWGGGYEQYF.

This rearrangement joins TRBV10-3 to TRBJ2-7; the D call from TCRdb, TRBD2, cannot be confirmed without DNA. The length of the CDR3 is 14 residues. Per the germline V gene, CDR1 is ENHRY and CDR2 is SYGVKD. CDR3 region: CAISSSGANYEQYF.

The chain is built from TRBV5-4 and TRBJ1-1; TCRdb calls TRBD1, which cannot be checked without DNA. The CDR3 has 16 residues. Germline-derived CDR1 and CDR2 are SGHNT and YYREEE (reference sequence). CDR3 loop: CASSQGGGRMGTEAFF.

V and J are TRBV4-2 and TRBJ2-3; checking the TCRdb D call of TRBD2 is not possible without DNA. CDR1 and CDR2 from the germline V gene are LGHNA and YNFKEQ. This CDR3 region has 17 residues. CDR3 amino acids: CASSQGTLRGGTDTQYF.

The J gene is TRBJ2-2, the V gene TRBV28; TCRdb's assignment of TRBD1 cannot be checked, as there is no DNA. CDR1 and CDR2 (germline): MDHEN, SYDVKM. The CDR3 is made up of 17 amino acids. The CDR3 protein is CASKGTGIPRNTGELFF.

The CDR3 reads CASSLSGRAIKTQYF. The rearrangement uses TRBV28 and TRBJ2-5; TCRdb's D gene call, TRBD2, goes unchecked for lack of DNA. The CDR3 sequence is 15 residues long. Germline-derived CDR1 and CDR2 are MDHEN and SYDVKM.

The V call is TRBV4-2, the J call TRBJ1-3; there is no DNA to check the TCRdb D call of TRBD1. Looked up from germline, CDR1 is LGHNA and CDR2 is YNFKEQ. The length of the CDR3 is 15 residues. This CDR3 is CASSNYRAGGNTIYF.

The V gene is TRBV4-1, the J gene TRBJ2-1; TCRdb's D call, TRBD1, is unchecked because there is no DNA. The CDR3 covers 15 residues. Germline-derived CDR1 and CDR2 are MGHRA and YSYEKL. CDR3: CASSQRIEGAGEQFF.

This chain uses TRBV5-1 with TRBJ2-3; as DNA is missing, the TRBD1 call by TCRdb cannot be tested. From germline, CDR1 is SGHRS and CDR2 YFSETQ. This CDR3 is built from 16 residues. The CDR3 is CASSIGQGRGTDTQYF.

The V and J genes are TRBV7-9 and TRBJ1-5. This CDR3 has 12 amino acids. The germline CDR1 and CDR2 sequences are SEHNR and FQNEAQ (reference sequence). CDR3 sequence reads: CASSLLGQPQHF.

The V gene is TRBV5-4, the J gene TRBJ2-1; TCRdb selects TRBD1, and the lack of DNA leaves this call unchecked. The CDR3 extends over 15 amino acids. Germline loops: CDR1 SGHNT, CDR2 YYREEE (reference sequence). The CDR3 reads CASSLGTGSTYEQFF. Complete variable domain (other parts from reference TRBV5-4 and TRBJ2-1): ETGVTQSPTHLIKTRGQQVTLRCSSQSGHNTVSWYQQALGQGPQFIFQYYREEENGRGNFPPRFSGLQFPNYSSELNVNALELDDSALYLCASSLGTGSTYEQFFGPGTRLTVL.

The V gene is TRBV4-1, the J gene TRBJ2-5; with no DNA, the TCRdb D assignment of TRBD2 cannot be verified. The CDR3 loop spans 18 amino acids. The germline V gene encodes CDR1 MGHRA and CDR2 YSYEKL. The CDR3: CASSQVVITSGSQETQYF.

This chain links TRBV11-1 with TRBJ2-3; without DNA, the TCRdb call of TRBD2 cannot be checked. This CDR3 spans 18 amino acids. CDR1 and CDR2 (germline): SGHAT, FQDESV (reference sequence). This CDR3 reads CASSPGTVAGGWEDTQYF.

The J gene is TRBJ1-1, the V gene TRBV7-2; TCRdb's assignment of TRBD1 cannot be checked, as there is no DNA. CDR3 length: 13 residues. Looked up from germline, CDR1 is SGHTA and CDR2 is FQGNSA. The CDR3 spells CASSIDRGSEAFF. The whole variable domain, remainder taken from reference TRBV7-2 and TRBJ1-1, is GAGVSQSPSNKVTEKGKDVELRCDPISGHTALYWYRQSLGQGLEFLIYFQGNSAPDKSGLPSDRFSAERTGGSVSTLTIQRTQQEDSAVYLCASSIDRGSEAFFGQGTRLTVV.

The V call is TRBV27, the J call TRBJ2-5; TCRdb selects TRBD1, and the lack of DNA leaves this call unchecked. CDR3 size: 14 residues. Germline V lookup: CDR1 MNHEY, CDR2 SMNVEV (reference sequence). CDR3 sequence: CASSLSTRGETQYF.

The chain uses TRBV25-1 and TRBJ2-3; absent DNA, TCRdb's TRBD2 call cannot be checked. CDR1 is MGHDK, CDR2 SYGVNS, per germline. This CDR3 has 15 residues. CDR3: CASSEAGSSTDTQYF. Filled out from reference TRBV25-1 and TRBJ2-3, the complete variable domain reads EADIYQTPRYLVIGTGKKITLECSQTMGHDKMYWYQQDPGMELHLIHYSYGVNSTEKGDLSSESTVSRIRTEHFPLTLESARPSHTSQYLCASSEAGSSTDTQYFGPGTRLTVL.

CDR3 protein: CASQSGRRAAYNEQFF. The chain employs TRBV12-3 or TRBV12-4 and TRBJ2-1; TCRdb's D gene call, TRBD2, goes unchecked for lack of DNA. The length of the CDR3 is 16 residues.

This chain joins TRBV10-2 and TRBJ2-1; TCRdb returns TRBD2, unconfirmable since there is no DNA. Germline V gene sequence: CDR1 WSHSY, CDR2 SAAADI. The CDR3 sequence is 14 residues long. The CDR3 region is CATNSGTSLNEQFF.

The chain employs TRBV4-1 and TRBJ2-1; TCRdb returns TRBD2, unconfirmable since there is no DNA. CDR1 and CDR2 (germline): MGHRA, YSYEKL. The CDR3 consists of 20 residues. The CDR3 loop reads CASSQEPGTSGSSSYNEQFF.